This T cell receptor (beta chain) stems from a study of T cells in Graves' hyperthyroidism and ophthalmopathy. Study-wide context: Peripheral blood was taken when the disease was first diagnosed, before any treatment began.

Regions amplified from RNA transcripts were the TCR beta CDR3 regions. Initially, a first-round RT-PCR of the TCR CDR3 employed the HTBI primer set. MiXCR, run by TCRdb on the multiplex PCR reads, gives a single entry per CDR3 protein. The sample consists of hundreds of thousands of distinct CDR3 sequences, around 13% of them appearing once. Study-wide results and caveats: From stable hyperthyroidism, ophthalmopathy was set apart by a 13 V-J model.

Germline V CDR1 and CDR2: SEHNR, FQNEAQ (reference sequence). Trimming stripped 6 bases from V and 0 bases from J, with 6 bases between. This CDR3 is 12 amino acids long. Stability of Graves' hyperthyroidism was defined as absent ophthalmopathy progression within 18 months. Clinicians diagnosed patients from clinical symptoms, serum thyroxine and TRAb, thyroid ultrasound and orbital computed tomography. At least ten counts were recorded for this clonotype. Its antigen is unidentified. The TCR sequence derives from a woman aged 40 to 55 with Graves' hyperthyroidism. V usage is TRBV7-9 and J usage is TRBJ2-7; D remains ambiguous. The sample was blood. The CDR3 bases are TGTGCCAGCAGTGACATCTCCTACGAGCAGTACTTC. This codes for CASSDISYEQYF.